Listed below are T cell receptor beta chains from one sample, sequenced in a study of T cells in localized non-small cell lung cancer. The method was immunoSEQ multiplex PCR; TCRdb's version includes in-frame clones alone and lacks a portion of them. The repertoire holds approximately 40,000 clones, with around 88% as singletons. The sequencing used peripheral blood, collected before any cancer treatment. The origin of the receptors is a man aged 40 to 69 with stage I lung adenocarcinoma. The CDR3 runs from the conserved cysteine through the conserved F or W. Fields, in order: J gene, D gene, V gene, clone size, CDR3 protein, CDR3 DNA. A D gene is named only where the DNA matches it firmly. Clone size appears in some rows only: once, few, many, or a class for an expanded clone.

TRBJ2-3 | TRBD1 | TRBV2 | once | CASSTPGTGGDTQYF | TGTGCCAGCAGTACCCCGGGGACAGGGGGAGATACGCAGTATTTT
TRBJ2-7 | TRBD2 | TRBV7-2 | - | CASSRTGTSGEQYF | TGTGCCAGCAGCCGTACGGGGACTAGCGGCGAGCAGTACTTC
TRBJ2-3 | - | TRBV5-4 | - | CASSFAEGVPTDTQYF | TGTGCCAGCAGCTTCGCCGAAGGAGTTCCCACAGATACGCAGTATTTT
TRBJ1-4 | - | TRBV5-4 | - | CASSLAGLGNEKLFF | TGTGCCAGCAGCCTTGCTGGACTTGGGAATGAAAAACTGTTTTTT
TRBJ1-1 | - | TRBV5-1 | - | CASSSTAGVTEAFF | TGCGCCAGCAGCTCGACCGCAGGGGTCACTGAAGCTTTCTTT
TRBJ2-2 | - | TRBV5-6 | - | CASSYGPTRELFF | TGTGCCAGCAGCTACGGACCGACCAGGGAGCTGTTTTTT
TRBJ2-7 | TRBD2 | TRBV11-1 | - | CASSVATSGIDEQYF | TGTGCCAGCAGCGTCGCGACTAGCGGGATCGACGAGCAGTACTTC
TRBJ1-6 | TRBD1 | TRBV6-1 | - | CASSEAFGTGYNSPLHF | TGTGCCAGCAGTGAAGCGTTTGGGACAGGATATAATTCACCCCTCCACTTT
TRBJ2-5 | TRBD1 | TRBV30 | - | CALTGTGGSGTQYF | TGTGCCTTGACCGGGACAGGGGGCTCCGGGACCCAGTACTTC
TRBJ1-1 | TRBD1 | TRBV10-3 | - | CAISESGQDSPEAFF | TGTGCCATCAGTGAGTCGGGACAGGATTCACCTGAAGCTTTCTTT
TRBJ1-1 | - | TRBV12-5 | - | CASSFDSRVRDTEAFF | TGTGCTAGTAGTTTTGACAGCAGAGTCAGAGACACTGAAGCTTTCTTT
TRBJ2-1 | - | TRBV9 | - | CASSARGARTNEQFF | TGTGCCAGCAGCGCGAGAGGGGCCCGGACCAATGAGCAGTTCTTC
TRBJ1-1 | TRBD1 | TRBV5-5 | - | CASSHKTGGSTEAFF | TGTGCCAGCAGCCATAAGACAGGGGGGTCCACTGAAGCTTTCTTT
TRBJ2-2 | TRBD1 | TRBV5-4 | - | CAGRQGYNTGELFF | TGTGCCGGGCGACAGGGCTACAACACCGGGGAGCTGTTTTTT